What follows is one T cell receptor beta chain and its context. What it binds is unknown. The sample is drawn from a study of beta chain features in type 1 diabetes. Study-level results: Whether TCRB rearrangement is influenced by HLA type went unresolved here.

V lost 6 bases to trimming and J lost 0 bases, with 12 bases between them. Germline V gene data show CDR1 as MDHEN and CDR2 as SYDVKM. This CDR3 comprises 15 residues. Each of the sorted populations had a purity greater than 95%. Expressed TCRB transcripts were sequenced, since all the RNA that had been isolated was reverse transcribed. The data were produced by immunoSEQ multiplex PCR, yet TCRdb's version contains in-frame clones alone and is incomplete. The sample records almost 350,000 clones, approximately 8% being singletons. Sequencing was done on a sample of central memory CD4+ T cells from blood. The TCR sequence derives from a woman aged 18-29 years in good health. The gene calls are TRBV28 and TRBJ1-3, with D perhaps matching TRBD1 (6 bases). Here the CDR3 reads CASRPGGASGNTIYF. The CDR3 DNA reads as TGTGCCAGCAGGCCGGGGGGCGCCTCTGGAAACACCATATATTTT.